This T cell receptor beta chain comes out of a study of preoperative IRX-2 immunotherapy in early breast cancer. Profiled with immunoSEQ multiplex PCR; TCRdb holds only in-frame clones, not every one. The sample includes roughly 43,000 clones, approximately 94% of them seen just once. Treatment specified: preoperative locoregional IRX-2 cytokine immunotherapy. This phase Ib study tested locoregional IRX-2 cytokine immunotherapy given before surgery. Unmatched junction bases numbered 3, after V lost 4 bases and J lost 7 bases. CDR1 and CDR2 (germline): SGHRS, YFSETQ. CDR3 length equals 14 residues. The chain joins TRBV5-1 to TRBJ2-1; 12 nucleotides agree with TRBD2. The source was tumor tissue, collected after IRX-2 immunotherapy. This sequence originates from a human donor with breast cancer. Here the CDR3 reads CASSLLAGGNEQFF. CDR3 DNA sequence: TGCGCCAGCAGCCTACTAGCGGGAGGAAATGAGCAGTTCTTC.